This TCR beta chain is drawn from a study of cytomegalovirus exposure and HLA in healthy donors. The overall study: As an earlier analysis found, some 180 million T cells yielded about 120 million unique TCR beta sequences.

PCR was performed using 60 Vbeta and 13 Jbeta primers. Original data processing: As a later analysis found, there were 80 million or so unique TCR beta chains, of which roughly 11 million were shared. The method was immunoSEQ multiplex PCR; TCRdb's version includes in-frame clones alone and lacks a portion of them. V and J calls and clone size are given by that table; D and trimming were obtained from the DNA. This sample has roughly 55,000 clones, with roughly 74% found just once. Study-wide points: 87-base-pair reads could not separate some V segments, including TRBV6-2 and TRBV6-3. An Asian-associated ancestry cluster reportedly showed fewer N-insertions than the approximately 630-donor mean in a later analysis.

The CDR3 totals 13 residues. The V end was cut by 0 bases, the J end by 10 bases, with 9 bases between. From germline, CDR1 is MNHEY and CDR2 SMNVEV (reference sequence). Comment on this clone: Its antigen is not identified.

The rearrangement joins TRBV27 to TRBJ1-4; D call uncertain. The sequenced sample consisted of PBMCs. The receptor was derived from a man aged 40-55 years in good health and CMV-seropositive. The CDR3 nucleotides read TGTGCCAGCAGTTTATCCAACAGTCCAAAACTGTTTTTT. Translated, it gives CASSLSNSPKLFF. The full variable domain, in which reference TRBV27 and TRBJ1-4 provide the parts outside the CDR3, is EAQVTQNPRYLITVTGKKLTVTCSQNMNHEYMSWYRQDPGLGLRQIYYSMNVEVTDKGDVPEGYKVSRKEKRNFPLILESPSPNQTSLYFCASSLSNSPKLFFGSGTQLSVL.